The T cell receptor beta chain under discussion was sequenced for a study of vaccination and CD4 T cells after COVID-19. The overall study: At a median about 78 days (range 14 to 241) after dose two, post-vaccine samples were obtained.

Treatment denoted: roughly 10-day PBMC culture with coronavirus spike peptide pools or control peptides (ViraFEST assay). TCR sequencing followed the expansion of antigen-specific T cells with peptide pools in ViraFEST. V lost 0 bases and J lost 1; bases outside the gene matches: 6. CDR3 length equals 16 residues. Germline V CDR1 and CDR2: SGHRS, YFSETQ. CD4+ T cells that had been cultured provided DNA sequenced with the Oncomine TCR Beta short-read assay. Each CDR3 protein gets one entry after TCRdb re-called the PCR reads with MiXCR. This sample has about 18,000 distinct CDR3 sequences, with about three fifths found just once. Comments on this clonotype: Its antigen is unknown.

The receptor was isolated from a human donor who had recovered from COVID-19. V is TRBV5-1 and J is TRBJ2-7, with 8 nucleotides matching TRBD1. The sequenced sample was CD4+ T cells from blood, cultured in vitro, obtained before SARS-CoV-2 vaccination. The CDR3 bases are TGCGCCAGCAGCTTGGAAGTGGGACAGGTTTCCTACGAGCAGTACTTC. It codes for CASSLEVGQVSYEQYF.